The text below deals with one TCR beta chain. No antigen is known for it. The data belong to a study of Ad26.COV2.S vaccination and SARS-CoV-2 variants. The overall study: Sample donor was a member of the COV1001 Ad26.COV2.S trial arm. Intramuscular Ad26.COV2.S doses were given once or twice, 56 days apart.

Germline-derived CDR1 and CDR2 are SGHAT and FQNNGV. The CDR3 runs to 14 residues. With V trimmed by 4 bases and J by 6 bases, 8 bases remained unmatched. The treatment denotes: roughly 19 received Ad26.COV2.S at low or high dose, single or two shots; a few received placebo; per-sample allocation not given. Samples came from day 63 after the first vaccine or placebo injection. Study conclusions and caveats: Analytic work on TCR breadth and depth might have understated the full extent of total T cell responses.

Profiled with immunoSEQ multiplex PCR; TCRdb holds only in-frame clones, not every one. Of some 330,000 clones in the sample, about nine tenths were seen once. This sequence was found in a person aged 18-65 years who received the Ad26.COV2.S COVID-19 vaccine or a placebo. The chain recombines TRBV11-2 with TRBJ1-2; 7 bases match TRBD1. The sequenced sample was peripheral blood, obtained in a trial of Ad26.COV2.S vaccine versus placebo. The CDR3 loop reads CASSSLRGFDGYTF. The CDR3 coding sequence is TGTGCCAGCAGCTCTCTCAGGGGGTTTGATGGCTACACCTTC.